A selection of T cell receptor beta chains follows, all from one sample in a study of blood T cell repertoires in COVID-19. The table came from immunoSEQ multiplex PCR; TCRdb's copy has only in-frame clones and leaves some out. The sample records 200,000 or so clones, 81% being singletons. The sequenced material came from peripheral blood. These receptor sequences come from a woman aged 80 or over with COVID-19, enrolled during active disease. CDR3s leave out the opening cysteine and the closing phenylalanine or tryptophan.

J,V,CDR3
TRBJ2-3,TRBV3-1/TRBV3-2,ASSLRGAGADTQY
TRBJ1-2,TRBV5-5,ASKDRGKNYGYT
TRBJ2-3,TRBV4-1,ASSQGGGPDTQY
TRBJ1-4,TRBV4-2,ASSQVRANNEKLF
TRBJ1-2,TRBV11-1,ASSLAHGNYGYT
TRBJ2-4,TRBV28,ASSFGQGAGNIQY
TRBJ2-7,TRBV2,ASDRGQAPYEQY
TRBJ1-2,TRBV21-1,ASSPPGDGYT
TRBJ1-1,TRBV5-5,ASSFAANTEAF
TRBJ2-2,TRBV5-4,ASSSGLGGGAGELF
TRBJ2-6,TRBV4-1,ASSPTTGNSGANVLT
TRBJ2-7,TRBV7-7,ASSKRTGN
TRBJ2-1,TRBV19,ASKKTGQGYGEQF
TRBJ2-5,TRBV29-1,SVERQGVRETQY
TRBJ1-2,TRBV6-2/TRBV6-3,ASSWGPTLAGYT
TRBJ1-2,TRBV18,ASSQDSFNYGYT
TRBJ1-5,TRBV6-1,ASSASGQGSLSNQPQH
TRBJ2-1,TRBV4-1,ASSHLGQGTSYNEQF
TRBJ2-1,TRBV5-6,ASSLSRLAGTVYNEQF
TRBJ1-6,TRBV10-3,ATRQGENSPLH
TRBJ2-5,TRBV5-1,ASSLGWAETQY
TRBJ2-3,TRBV5-1,ASSLQGADTQY
TRBJ2-7,TRBV3-1/TRBV3-2,ASSQGRGYEQY
TRBJ1-2,TRBV7-9,ASSWDSPNYGYT
TRBJ2-2,TRBV7-9,ASSEGTATGELF
TRBJ1-2,TRBV4-1,ASSQERVFNYGYT
TRBJ1-5,TRBV27,ASSFRANSNQPQH
TRBJ1-5,TRBV14,ASSQADSGTDDQPQH
TRBJ2-5,TRBV25-1,ASSEFTGVETQY
TRBJ2-7,TRBV6-5,ASRPGLYSYEQY
TRBJ2-7,TRBV5-5,ASSPRNGGTYEQY
TRBJ1-5,TRBV28,ASSTGLVLAQH
TRBJ2-5,TRBV7-3,ASSLTGRRNQETQY
TRBJ1-3,TRBV15,ATSRDRGATGNTIY
TRBJ1-5,TRBV2,ASSELAGPNQPQH
TRBJ1-3,TRBV5-4,ASSGFGNTIY
TRBJ2-1,TRBV11-1,ASNLLAGGPVEQF